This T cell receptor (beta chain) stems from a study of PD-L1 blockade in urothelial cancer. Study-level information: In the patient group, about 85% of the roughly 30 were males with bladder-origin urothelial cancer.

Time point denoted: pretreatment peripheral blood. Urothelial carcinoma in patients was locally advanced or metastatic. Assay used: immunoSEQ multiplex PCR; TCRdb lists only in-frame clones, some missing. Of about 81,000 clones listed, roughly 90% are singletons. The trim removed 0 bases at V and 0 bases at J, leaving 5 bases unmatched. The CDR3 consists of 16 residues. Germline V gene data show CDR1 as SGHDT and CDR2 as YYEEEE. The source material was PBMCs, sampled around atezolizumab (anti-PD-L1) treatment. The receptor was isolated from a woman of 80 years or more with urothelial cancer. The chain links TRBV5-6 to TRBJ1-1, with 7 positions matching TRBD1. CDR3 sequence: CASSLASGQMNTEAFF. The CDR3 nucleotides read TGTGCCAGCAGCTTGGCCTCGGGACAGATGAACACTGAAGCTTTCTTT.